The next 12 T cell receptor beta chains were all read from a single sample in a study of T-cell reconstitution after alpha-beta-depleted transplantation in children. A library of TCRbeta sequences, prepared with unique molecular identifiers, was generated. TCRdb ran MiXCR on the PCR reads and lists one entry per CDR3 protein. The sample holds about 690,000 distinct CDR3 sequences; 16% are singletons and the top ten take over 0.95%. This specimen consisted of PBMCs from the stem cell graft donor, obtained from the stem cell graft. Receptors originate from a human donor who donated a stem cell graft to a child with acute myeloid leukemia.

V gene TRBV27 combines with J gene TRBJ1-5, with 11 bases aligning to TRBD1. This CDR3 spans 17 amino acids. The V gene end was trimmed by 5 bases and the J gene end by 4 bases; junction bases not matched to a gene: 10. Germline loops: CDR1 MNHEY, CDR2 SMNVEV (reference sequence). The CDR3, as DNA: TGTGCCAGCAGTAGGACCGGGACAGGGGGGCCGAATCAGCCCCAGCATTTT. Encoded protein: CASSRTGTGGPNQPQHF.

This chain links TRBV20-1 with TRBJ2-7; D tentatively fits TRBD1 or TRBD2 (5 bases each). Germline CDR1 DFQATT, CDR2 SNEGSKA (reference sequence). The CDR3 totals 14 residues. Trimming left V 6 bases short and J 0 bases short, with 15 bases between. The CDR3 region is CSAFHRGSSYEQYF. DNA for the CDR3: TGCAGTGCCTTCCACCGGGGCAGCTCCTACGAGCAGTACTTC.

This clonotype came up many times. The chain uses TRBV7-2 and TRBJ2-7; D not certain. Germline V gives CDR1 SGHTA, CDR2 FQGNSA. This CDR3 has 12 amino acids. Trimming left V 5 bases short and J 3 bases short, with 8 bases between. The CDR3 DNA sequence: TGTGCCAGCAGCCTAATACTCTACGAGCAGTACTTC. Encoded protein: CASSLILYEQYF.

In its sample, this clonotype was seen many times. The CDR3 loop reads CASSSKGEQYV. The CDR3 coding sequence is TGTGCCAGCAGTTCCAAGGGGGAGCAGTACGTC. The chain is built from TRBV6-6 and TRBJ2-7; D may be TRBD1 (5 bases). The germline CDR1 and CDR2 sequences are MNHNY and SVGAGI (reference sequence). CDR3 size: 11 residues. Trimming cost V 4 bases and J 7 bases, with 8 bases left between them.

This clonotype has only a few counts. The rearrangement links TRBV6-1 to TRBJ2-5, with D maybe TRBD1 (5 bases). From germline, CDR1 is MNHNS and CDR2 SASEGT. The V gene lost 7 bases and the J gene lost 1 base, with 10 bases spanning the gap. This CDR3 has 13 residues. CDR3 in amino acids: CASKGQLQETQYF. The DNA for the CDR3 is TGTGCCAGCAAGGGGCAGCTCCAAGAGACCCAGTACTTC.

This clonotype was detected a few times. The V and J genes are TRBV12-3 or TRBV12-4 and TRBJ2-7; D is tentatively TRBD1 or TRBD2 (5 bases each). Trimming removed 11 bases at V and 2 bases at J, with 34 bases between. The CDR3 consists of 19 residues. CDR3 sequence: CAFCFGPGTQGITTYEQYF. In DNA form, the CDR3 reads TGTGCCTTCTGTTTTGGCCCCGGGACCCAAGGAATAACCACCTACGAGCAGTACTTC.

This clonotype was counted at least ten times. This chain uses TRBV27 with TRBJ1-5; a possible D gene is TRBD1 (6 bases). Trimming pared 2 bases from V and 3 bases from J, leaving 17 bases between. Per germline, CDR1 MNHEY and CDR2 SMNVEV (reference sequence). CDR3 length equals 17 residues. The CDR3 coding sequence is TGTGCCAGCAGTTTAGGAATGAGACAGGATACCAATCAGCCCCAGCATTTT. Translating gives CASSLGMRQDTNQPQHF.

This clonotype was seen ten or more times. The chain employs TRBV20-1 and TRBJ2-3, with D hard to call. Germline-derived CDR1 and CDR2 are DFQATT and SNEGSKA (reference sequence). V was pared by 6 bases and J by 4 bases, with 17 bases between. This CDR3 spans 14 amino acids. The CDR3 loop reads CSAPPSVGADTQYF. In nucleotides, the CDR3 is TGCAGTGCCCCACCGTCCGTTGGAGCAGATACGCAGTATTTT.

This clonotype showed up many times. The chain uses TRBV20-1 and TRBJ2-2; no definite D call. This CDR3 has 11 residues. Germline V lookup: CDR1 DFQATT, CDR2 SNEGSKA (reference sequence). Between the trimmed V and J ends, which lost 5 bases and 2 bases, there was a span of 3 bases. The CDR3 here is CSADNTGELFF. CDR3 nucleotide sequence: TGCAGTGCTGACAACACCGGGGAGCTGTTTTTT.

This clonotype was recorded a few times. The chain employs TRBV6-5 and TRBJ1-5, with no clear D. Germline loops: CDR1 MNHEY, CDR2 SVGAGI. This CDR3 comprises 16 residues. The V end lost 5 bases, the J end lost 4 bases, and 18 bases lay between the germline ends. The CDR3 nucleotides are TGTGCCAGCAGTCCCTTGGACGCATCCCCAAATCAGCCCCAGCATTTT. It specifies CASSPLDASPNQPQHF.

This chain connects TRBV20-1 to TRBJ2-7, with 7 bases fitting TRBD1. This CDR3 is 15 amino acids long. Germline loops: CDR1 DFQATT, CDR2 SNEGSKA (reference sequence). J gave up 2 bases and V 4 bases, and 11 bases lay outside the gene matches. CDR3 bases: TGCAGTGCTAAATTGGCGGCTAGGGGGCCCTACGAGCAGTACTTC. Translating it yields CSAKLAARGPYEQYF.

In this sample, this clonotype turned up a few times. This chain uses TRBV6-1 with TRBJ2-7, with 7 bases identical to TRBD1. From germline, CDR1 is MNHNS and CDR2 SASEGT. The length of the CDR3 is 13 residues. V was pared by 8 bases and J by 6 bases, with 10 bases of the junction left unmatched. CDR3 sequence: CASWGTALGEQYV. CDR3 DNA sequence: TGTGCCAGCTGGGGGACAGCTCTTGGCGAGCAGTACGTC.